This T cell receptor (beta chain) was documented in a study of identical twins. TCRdb reprocessed the 5' RACE reads via MiXCR and lists one record per CDR3 protein. The table has over 200,000 distinct CDR3 sequences, roughly 7.1% seen once. This clonotype was seen repeatedly, ten times or more. Its target is not known. Germline CDR1 reads MGHDK; CDR2 reads SYGVNS. The V end was cut by 3 bases, the J end by 2 bases, with 15 bases between. The CDR3 sequence is 16 residues long. Points from the study as a whole: Out-of-frame alpha sequences shared by twins showed excess low generation probability.

The sample was also linked to a second study, of T cells expressing NK-cell markers. As that study records: In several experiments, sorting was restricted to alpha-beta TCR T cells by an anti-gamma-delta TCR antibody. Dominant NKG2C+ clonotypes accounted for 1.0-7.0% of CD8+ T cells in a handful of donors.

This chain links TRBV25-1 with TRBJ2-3; D call uncertain. The receptor was derived from a young woman in good health. The sample comprised CD8+ T cells sorted from blood. The CDR3 is CASSDDGRYHTDTQYF. The CDR3 DNA reads as TGTGCCAGCAGTGACGATGGTAGATACCACACAGATACGCAGTATTTT.